Each of the 13 T cell receptor beta chains below was sequenced from the same sample in a study of tumor-infiltrating lymphocytes in primary liver carcinoma. The source of the blood RNA was unsorted whole blood, and germline DNA was extracted as well. Synthesis of TCR beta cDNA was carried out from about 0.55 ug total RNA with a constant-region primer. Modified slightly, ARM-PCR produced TCR beta libraries over three nested multiplex PCR rounds. The study ran its first two PCR rounds for roughly 11 cycles each, using TRBV1-TRBV30 forward primers and a C-beta reverse primer. TCRdb re-analysed the multiplex PCR reads in MiXCR, keeping a single row per CDR3 protein. The sample contains roughly 180,000 distinct CDR3 sequences, about 60% of which appear only once. Material for sequencing was peripheral blood. The receptors derive from a man in his forties or fifties with primary liver carcinoma and hepatitis B virus infection.

With regard to this clonotype: Just one base apart from a much larger clone, this may be a read error. Since the CDR3 does not end with the conserved phenylalanine or tryptophan, this likely comes from a read error. V and J are TRBV29-1 and TRBJ1-1, with 7 bases identical to TRBD1. The junction had 11 bases not matched to a gene; V was cut back by 7 bases and J by 6 bases. Per germline, CDR1 SQVTM and CDR2 ANQGSEA. This CDR3 is 13 amino acids long. The CDR3 coding sequence is TGCAGCGCTCTGACAGGGAGTCGTGCTGAAGCTTTCTCT. This gives the protein CSALTGSRAEAFS.

There are many counts of this clonotype. The V and J genes are TRBV29-1 and TRBJ2-1; D unclear. Trimming cost V 5 bases and J 5 bases, with 16 bases left between them. This CDR3 comprises 14 residues. Per the germline V gene, CDR1 is SQVTM and CDR2 is ANQGSEA. This chain's CDR3 is CSVLAPLRNNEQFF. The CDR3 DNA follows: TGCAGCGTTCTCGCCCCGCTGCGGAACAATGAGCAGTTCTTC.

This clonotype occurred a few times. This chain joins TRBV12-3 or TRBV12-4 and TRBJ2-7; no definite D call. V dropped 5 bases and J dropped 3 bases, with 5 bases sitting between them. This CDR3 has 11 amino acids. Here the CDR3 reads CASSEYYEQYF. CDR3 in DNA: TGTGCCAGCAGTGAGTACTACGAGCAGTACTTC.

Concerning this clonotype itself: Just one base apart from a much larger clone, this may be a read error. The gene calls are TRBV29-1 and TRBJ2-3, with D possibly being TRBD2 (6 bases). V was trimmed by 5 bases and J by 3 bases, leaving 18 bases between them. CDR1 is SQVTM and CDR2 is ANQGSEA in the germline V gene. CDR3 length: 15 amino acids. Here the CDR3 reads CSVRPLAPRTDTQYF. CDR3 DNA sequence: TGCAGCGTTCGTCCACTAGCTCCAAGGACAGATACGCAGTATTTT.

The rearrangement uses TRBV4-1 and TRBJ2-3; the match to TRBD2 covers 10 bases. The CDR3 contains 16 residues. The V gene end was trimmed by 7 bases and the J gene end by 1 base; junction bases not matched to a gene: 8. Germline CDR1 and CDR2: MGHRA and YSYEKL. The CDR3 DNA sequence: TGCGCCAGCAACTATTCTAGCGGGAGAGGCACAGATACGCAGTATTTT. This translates into CASNYSSGRGTDTQYF.

The CDR3 nucleotides read TGTGCCAGCAGCTTGGTTCCGGTGGAGACCCAGTACTTC. It translates to CASSLVPVETQYF. The chain is built from TRBV5-4 and TRBJ2-5; no definite D call. CDR1 is SGHNT and CDR2 is YYREEE in the germline V gene (reference sequence). The V end lost 0 bases, the J end lost 5 bases, and 8 bases lay between the germline ends. The CDR3 totals 13 residues.

With respect to this clonotype: It may be a read error: a sequence one base away is much more abundant. This sequence joins TRBV29-1 and TRBJ2-7; D gene uncertain. The CDR3 covers 13 residues. Per the germline V gene, CDR1 is SQVTM and CDR2 is ANQGSEA. The CDR3: CSVGRQEAYEHYF. The CDR3 nucleotides read TGCAGCGTTGGTCGACAAGAGGCCTACGAGCACTACTTC.

On this clonotype: One end of the junction does not line up with germline, which may come from a read error. The gene calls are TRBV5-5 and TRBJ1-5; 11 bases map to TRBD1. This CDR3 region has 14 residues. Germline V gene data show CDR1 as SGHKS and CDR2 as YYEKEE (reference sequence). The CDR3 coding sequence is TGTGGCAGCAGCGGGGGGACAGGGGGGCAGCCCCAGCATTTT. Translating gives CGSSGGTGGQPQHF. Full variable domain (remainder filled in from reference TRBV5-5 and TRBJ1-5): DAGVTQSPTHLIKTRGQQVTLRCSPISGHKSVSWYQQVLGQGPQFIFQYYEKEERGRGNFPDRFSARQFPNYSSELNVNALLLGDSALYLCGSSGGTGGQPQHFGDGTRLSIL.

The chain uses TRBV11-2 and TRBJ2-5, with 8 bases lining up with TRBD1. With 5 bases clipped from V and 10 bases from J, the junction kept 15 bases outside the gene matches. The CDR3 loop spans 15 amino acids. Germline CDR1 and CDR2: SGHAT and FQNNGV. The chain's CDR3 is CASSPGGAPTGIQYF. The DNA for the CDR3 is TGTGCCAGCAGCCCAGGGGGCGCCCCCACCGGGATCCAGTACTTC.

Comments on this clonotype: A much larger clone differs from this one at a single base, so this may be a read error. This sequence joins TRBV12-3 or TRBV12-4 and TRBJ2-2, with 8 nucleotides matching TRBD1. This CDR3 is 15 amino acids long. This CDR3 reads CASRSRDRNTGGLFF. CDR3 nucleotides: TGTGCCAGCAGAAGCAGGGACAGGAACACCGGGGGGCTGTTTTTT.

V gene TRBV6-5 combines with J gene TRBJ1-3; a possible D gene is TRBD1 (6 bases). V was clipped by 6 bases and J by 2 bases, with 11 bases between them. Germline loops: CDR1 MNHEY, CDR2 SVGAGI. The CDR3 totals 14 residues. The CDR3 is CASRPGAAGNTIYF. The CDR3 DNA reads as TGTGCCAGCAGGCCGGGGGCGGCTGGAAACACCATATATTTT.

This clonotype was detected only once. This chain uses TRBV5-4 with TRBJ2-3, with D hard to call. V was trimmed by 4 bases and J by 7 bases, leaving 16 bases between them. The germline CDR1 and CDR2 sequences are SGHNT and YYREEE (reference sequence). There are 14 residues in the CDR3. As DNA, the CDR3 is TGTGCCAGCAGCCCTGGAGCTCGCGCAAATACGCAGTATTTT. Translated: CASSPGARANTQYF.

On this clonotype: Since a much larger clone is just one base distant, this may be a read error. V gene TRBV4-1 combines with J gene TRBJ2-2; unclear D gene. The CDR3 is 14 residues long. Between the trimmed V and J ends, which lost 3 bases and 5 bases, there was a span of 10 bases. Germline V lookup: CDR1 MGHRA, CDR2 YSYEKL. CDR3: CASSQMVWTGELFF. The CDR3 DNA reads as TGCGCCAGCAGCCAGATGGTCTGGACCGGGGAGCTGTTTTTT.